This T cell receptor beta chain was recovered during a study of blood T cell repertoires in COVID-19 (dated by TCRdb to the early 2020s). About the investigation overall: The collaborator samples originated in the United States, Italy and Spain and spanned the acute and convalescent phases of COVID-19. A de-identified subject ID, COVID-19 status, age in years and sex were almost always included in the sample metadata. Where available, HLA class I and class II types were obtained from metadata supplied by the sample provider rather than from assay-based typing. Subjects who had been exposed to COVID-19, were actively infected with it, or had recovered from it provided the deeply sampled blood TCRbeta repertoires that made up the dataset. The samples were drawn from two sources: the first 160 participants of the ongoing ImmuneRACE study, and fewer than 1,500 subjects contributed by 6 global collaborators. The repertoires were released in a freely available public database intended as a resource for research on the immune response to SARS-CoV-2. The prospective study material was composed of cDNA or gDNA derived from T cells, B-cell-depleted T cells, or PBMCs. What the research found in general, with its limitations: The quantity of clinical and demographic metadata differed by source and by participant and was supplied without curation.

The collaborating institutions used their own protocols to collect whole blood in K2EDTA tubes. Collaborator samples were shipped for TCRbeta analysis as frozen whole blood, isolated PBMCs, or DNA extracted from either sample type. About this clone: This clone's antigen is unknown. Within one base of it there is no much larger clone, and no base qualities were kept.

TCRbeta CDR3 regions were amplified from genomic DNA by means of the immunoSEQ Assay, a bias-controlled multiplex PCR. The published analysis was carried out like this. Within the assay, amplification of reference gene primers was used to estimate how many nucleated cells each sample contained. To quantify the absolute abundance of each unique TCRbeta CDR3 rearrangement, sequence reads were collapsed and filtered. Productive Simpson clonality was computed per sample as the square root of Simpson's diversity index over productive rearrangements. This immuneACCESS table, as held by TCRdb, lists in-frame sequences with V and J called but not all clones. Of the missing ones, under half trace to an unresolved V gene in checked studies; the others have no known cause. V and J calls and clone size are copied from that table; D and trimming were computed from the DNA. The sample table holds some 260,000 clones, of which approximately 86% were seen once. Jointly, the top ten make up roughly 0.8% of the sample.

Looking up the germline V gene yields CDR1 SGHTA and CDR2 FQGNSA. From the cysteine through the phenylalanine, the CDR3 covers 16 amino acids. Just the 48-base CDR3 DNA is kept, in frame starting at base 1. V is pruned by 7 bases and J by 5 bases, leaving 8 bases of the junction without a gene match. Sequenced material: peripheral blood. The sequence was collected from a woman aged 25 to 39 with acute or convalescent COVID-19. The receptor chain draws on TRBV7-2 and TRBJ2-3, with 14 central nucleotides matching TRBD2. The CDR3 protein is CASTRGLAGGLDTQYF. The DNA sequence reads TGTGCCAGCACCAGAGGACTAGCGGGAGGCTTAGATACGCAGTATTTT.